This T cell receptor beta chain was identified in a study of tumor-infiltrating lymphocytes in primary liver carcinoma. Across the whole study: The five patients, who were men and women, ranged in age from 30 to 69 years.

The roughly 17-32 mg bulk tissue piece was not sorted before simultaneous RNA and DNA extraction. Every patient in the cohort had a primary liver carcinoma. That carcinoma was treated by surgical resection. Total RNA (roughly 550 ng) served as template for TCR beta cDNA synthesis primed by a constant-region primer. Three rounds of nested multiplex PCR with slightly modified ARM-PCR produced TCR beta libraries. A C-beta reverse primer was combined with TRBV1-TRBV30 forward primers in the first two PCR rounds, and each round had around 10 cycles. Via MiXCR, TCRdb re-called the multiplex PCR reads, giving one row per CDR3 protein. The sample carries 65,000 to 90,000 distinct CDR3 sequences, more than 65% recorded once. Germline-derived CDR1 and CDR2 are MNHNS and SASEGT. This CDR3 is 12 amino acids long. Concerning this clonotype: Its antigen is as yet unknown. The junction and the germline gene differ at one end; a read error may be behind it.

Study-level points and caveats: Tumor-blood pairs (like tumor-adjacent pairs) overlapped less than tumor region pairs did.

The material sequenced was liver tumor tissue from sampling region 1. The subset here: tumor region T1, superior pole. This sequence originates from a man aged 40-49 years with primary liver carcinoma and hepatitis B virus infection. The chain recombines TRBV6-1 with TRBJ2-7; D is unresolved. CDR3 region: CTSSGLSYEQYF. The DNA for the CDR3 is TGTACCAGCAGTGGTCTATCTTACGAGCAGTACTTC.